Below, 26 T cell receptor beta chains from the same sample are listed, as sequenced in a study of PD-L1 blockade in urothelial cancer. Sequenced by immunoSEQ multiplex PCR; TCRdb stores in-frame clones only, minus some. The table shows roughly 77,000 clones, with 84% occurring only once. Stated time point: pretreatment peripheral blood. Here the sequenced sample was PBMCs, taken around atezolizumab (anti-PD-L1) treatment. Receptor source: a woman in her seventies with urothelial cancer.

The chain joins TRBV9 to TRBJ2-1, with 8 bases lining up with TRBD2. The germline V gene encodes CDR1 SGDLS and CDR2 YYNGEE. The CDR3 is made up of 14 amino acids. V dropped 0 bases and J dropped 9; count of bases not matched to a gene: 5. The CDR3 spells CASSVGSGSVEQFF. The DNA of the CDR3 is TGTGCCAGCAGCGTAGGGAGCGGGAGTGTTGAGCAGTTCTTC.

The gene calls are TRBV5-1 and TRBJ2-7; D not certain. The CDR3 spans 15 residues. CDR1 is SGHRS, CDR2 YFSETQ, per germline. V dropped 0 bases and J dropped 6 bases, with 16 bases sitting between them. This CDR3 is CASSLARGRVGEQYF. The CDR3, as DNA: TGCGCCAGCAGCTTGGCCAGAGGTAGAGTGGGCGAGCAGTACTTC. Drawing the rest from reference TRBV5-1 and TRBJ2-7, the complete variable domain is KAGVTQTPRYLIKTRGQQVTLSCSPISGHRSVSWYQQTPGQGLQFLFEYFSETQRNKGNFPGRFSGRQFSNSRSEMNVSTLELGDSALYLCASSLARGRVGEQYFGPGTRLTVT.

The chain joins TRBV30 to TRBJ2-7; a possible D gene is TRBD2 (6 bases). V lost 4 bases, J lost 4 bases, and 20 bases lay in between. The CDR3 sequence is 15 residues long. In germline, CDR1 is GTSNPN, CDR2 SVGIG (reference sequence). The CDR3 here is CAWNHWREGLYEQYF. In DNA form, the CDR3 reads TGTGCCTGGAACCACTGGCGGGAAGGTCTGTACGAGCAGTACTTC.

This chain joins TRBV19 and TRBJ1-5; no reliable D call. The V gene lost 7 bases and the J gene lost 0 bases, with 10 bases spanning the gap. Germline V gene lookup returns CDR1 LNHDA and CDR2 SQIVND (reference sequence). The CDR3 spans 14 residues. CDR3 loop: CASKTVFSNQPQHF. For the CDR3, the DNA is TGTGCCAGTAAAACGGTCTTTAGCAATCAGCCCCAGCATTTT.

V gene TRBV7-2 combines with J gene TRBJ1-5; weak D call: TRBD1 (5 bases). The ends were cut back, 1 base at V and 9 bases at J, with 13 bases in the middle. The CDR3 extends over 14 amino acids. Germline assignment: CDR1 SGHTA and CDR2 FQGNSA. CDR3 sequence reads: CASSLDGVGRPQHF. The DNA of the CDR3 is TGTGCCAGCAGCTTAGATGGGGTGGGGCGGCCCCAGCATTTT. The variable domain in full, completed from reference TRBV7-2 and TRBJ1-5, reads GAGVSQSPSNKVTEKGKDVELRCDPISGHTALYWYRQSLGQGLEFLIYFQGNSAPDKSGLPSDRFSAERTGGSVSTLTIQRTQQEDSAVYLCASSLDGVGRPQHFGDGTRLSIL.

The chain links TRBV7-8 to TRBJ2-7, with TRBD1 identical over 7 bases. CDR1 is SGHVS, CDR2 FQNEAQ, per germline. The trim removed 2 bases at V and 4 bases at J, leaving 8 bases unmatched. This CDR3 comprises 15 residues. CDR3 region: CASSLRTGADYEQYF. The CDR3 nucleotides read TGTGCCAGCAGCTTACGTACAGGGGCCGATTACGAGCAGTACTTC.

The rearrangement joins TRBV29-1 to TRBJ1-2; D gene ambiguous. This CDR3 contains 12 residues. CDR1 and CDR2 (germline): SQVTM, ANQGSEA. Between the trimmed V and J ends, which lost 0 bases and 5 bases, there was a span of 7 bases. The CDR3 reads CSVEDLRYGYTF. The CDR3 region has the DNA TGCAGCGTTGAAGATTTGAGGTATGGCTACACCTTC. Together with reference TRBV29-1 and TRBJ1-2, the CDR3 gives the full variable domain: SAVISQKPSRDICQRGTSLTIQCQVDSQVTMMFWYRQQPGQSLTLIATANQGSEATYESGFVIDKFPISRPNLTFSTLTVSNMSPEDSSIYLCSVEDLRYGYTFGSGTRLTVV.

This chain links TRBV10-1 with TRBJ2-7; the match to TRBD1 covers 8 bases. This CDR3 is 15 amino acids long. Germline CDR1 reads WNHNN; CDR2 reads SYGVQD (reference sequence). After removal of 3 bases from V and 2 bases from J, the junction contained 6 bases not matched to a gene. CDR3 sequence reads: CASSDGTGDPYEQYF. For the CDR3, the DNA is TGCGCCAGCAGTGATGGGACAGGTGACCCCTACGAGCAGTACTTC.

The V and J genes are TRBV15 and TRBJ2-5, with TRBD1 identical over 7 bases. The germline V gene has CDR1 LNHNV and CDR2 YYDKDF (reference sequence). V trimming: 5 bases; J trimming: 3 bases; junction bases outside the gene matches: 3. The CDR3 is 13 amino acids. The CDR3 nucleotides read TGTGCCACCAGCGACAGGGTGGAAGAGACCCAGTACTTC. Residues: CATSDRVEETQYF. The whole variable domain, filled in from reference TRBV15 and TRBJ2-5, reads DAMVIQNPRYQVTQFGKPVTLSCSQTLNHNVMYWYQQKSSQAPKLLFHYYDKDFNNEADTPDNFQSRRPNTSFCFLDIRSPGLGDTAMYLCATSDRVEETQYFGPGTRLLVL.

The chain is built from TRBV19 and TRBJ1-5; possible D gene TRBD1, 5 bases. Germline V gene data show CDR1 as LNHDA and CDR2 as SQIVND (reference sequence). Trimming took off 3 bases at V and 4 bases at J, with 16 bases between the two ends. This CDR3 comprises 16 residues. The CDR3 DNA reads TGTGCCAGTAGTATTGCGTTTACCGGGGGAAATCAGCCCCAGCATTTT. Protein product: CASSIAFTGGNQPQHF. Drawing the rest from reference TRBV19 and TRBJ1-5, the complete variable domain is DGGITQSPKYLFRKEGQNVTLSCEQNLNHDAMYWYRQDPGQGLRLIYYSQIVNDFQKGDIAEGYSVSREKKESFPLTVTSAQKNPTAFYLCASSIAFTGGNQPQHFGDGTRLSIL.

The J gene is TRBJ1-4, the V gene TRBV7-2; 7 nucleotides line up with TRBD1. Germline CDR1 is SGHTA and CDR2 is FQGNSA. The CDR3 consists of 15 residues. After removal of 1 base from V and 6 bases from J, the junction contained 5 bases not matched to a gene. CDR3 sequence reads: CASSLEAGGHEKLFF. The CDR3 bases are TGTGCCAGCAGCTTAGAGGCAGGGGGGCATGAAAAACTGTTTTTT.

The chain couples TRBV7-3 to TRBJ2-7; TRBD1 might be the D (5 bases). Germline loops: CDR1 SGHTA, CDR2 FQGTGA. V lost 2 bases, J lost 1 base, and 12 bases lay in between. The CDR3 runs 15 residues. CDR3 amino acids: CASSLLPGYSYEQYF. In DNA form, the CDR3 reads TGTGCCAGCAGCTTACTCCCAGGGTATTCCTACGAGCAGTACTTC. The full variable domain, in which reference TRBV7-3 and TRBJ2-7 provide the parts outside the CDR3, is GAGVSQTPSNKVTEKGKYVELRCDPISGHTALYWYRQSLGQGPEFLIYFQGTGAADDSGLPNDRFFAVRPEGSVSTLKIQRTERGDSAVYLCASSLLPGYSYEQYFGPGTRLTVT.

V is TRBV7-3 and J is TRBJ2-1; 13 bases map to TRBD2. The germline gives CDR1 SGHTA, CDR2 FQGTGA. This CDR3 has 14 residues. V was clipped by 5 bases and J by 8 bases; unmatched bases: 3. CDR3 sequence: CASSPGLAGDEQFF. The CDR3 DNA is TGTGCCAGCAGCCCTGGACTAGCGGGAGATGAGCAGTTCTTC.

The chain joins TRBV21-1 to TRBJ1-2; TRBD1, as called in the table, went unchecked against the DNA. TRBV21-1 is recorded as a pseudogene. The CDR3 totals 13 residues. The CDR3 region is CASSSRGDYGYTF. Here the CDR3 DNA reads TGTGCCAGCAGTTCCAGGGGGGACTATGGCTACACCTTC.

This clone came up once. V is TRBV2 and J is TRBJ1-5; 7 positions agree with TRBD1. The CDR3 is 15 amino acids. Germline CDR1 reads SNHLY; CDR2 reads FYNNEI. J lost 4 bases, V lost 1 base, and 4 bases had no gene match. The CDR3 nucleotides are TGTGCCAGCAGTGAAGACAGGGGCTGGAATCAGCCCCAGCATTTT. Translated: CASSEDRGWNQPQHF.

The chain is built from TRBV6-6 and TRBJ2-7; D may be TRBD2 (6 bases). Germline V gene lookup returns CDR1 MNHNY and CDR2 SVGAGI (reference sequence). With 6 bases removed from V and 7 bases from J, the gap between germline ends came to 10 bases. The CDR3 contains 11 residues. CDR3 sequence: CASRGLGEQYF. The DNA of the CDR3 is TGTGCCAGCAGGGGACTGGGGGAGCAGTACTTC.

This chain links TRBV4-3 with TRBJ1-3; 7 bases align to TRBD1. This CDR3 region has 17 residues. Germline CDR1 LGHNA, CDR2 YSLEER. V lost 3 bases and J lost 0; bases outside the gene matches: 8. The CDR3 loop reads CASSQGDSWFSGNTIYF. The CDR3 DNA follows: TGCGCCAGCAGCCAGGGGGACAGTTGGTTCTCTGGAAACACCATATATTTT.

The chain uses TRBV6-5 and TRBJ2-3; 7 nucleotides line up with TRBD1. CDR1 MNHEY and CDR2 SVGAGI come from the germline V gene. Trimming took 2 bases from V and 2 from J; bases not matched to a gene: 4. The length of the CDR3 is 15 residues. The CDR3 protein is CASSYGTAHTDTQYF. CDR3 bases: TGTGCCAGCAGTTACGGGACAGCTCACACAGATACGCAGTATTTT.

The rearrangement uses TRBV27 and TRBJ2-7, with D hard to call. Germline CDR1 reads MNHEY; CDR2 reads SMNVEV (reference sequence). V lost 0 bases and J lost 3, with 9 bases in between. The CDR3 loop spans 14 amino acids. CDR3 protein: CASSLSSRYYEQYF. The CDR3 bases are TGTGCCAGCAGTTTATCTTCCAGATACTACGAGCAGTACTTC.

CDR3 nucleotide sequence: TGTGCCAGCAGTTACCGACAGGGTAACTCACCCCTCCACTTT. As protein: CASSYRQGNSPLHF. The rearrangement joins TRBV6-5 to TRBJ1-6; 7 bases line up with TRBD1. Germline CDR1 MNHEY, CDR2 SVGAGI. There are 14 residues in the CDR3. The V gene end was trimmed by 2 bases and the J gene end by 10 bases; junction bases not matched to a gene: 5.

J is TRBJ2-2 and V is TRBV9, with 9 nucleotides matching TRBD2. This CDR3 is 17 amino acids long. The trim removed 0 bases at V and 5 bases at J, leaving 8 bases unmatched. CDR1 SGDLS and CDR2 YYNGEE come from the germline V gene. The CDR3 nucleotides are TGTGCCAGCAGCGTAGGGTTAGCGGGAGTAGGGACCGGGGAGCTGTTTTTT. Translated, it gives CASSVGLAGVGTGELFF.

With regard to this clone: This specimen includes other DNA sequences encoding the same CDR3. The chain joins TRBV5-1 to TRBJ2-6; no firm D call. The CDR3 runs 14 residues. Germline-derived CDR1 and CDR2 are SGHRS and YFSETQ. V lost 3 bases, J lost 1 base, and 5 bases lay in between. The CDR3, as DNA: TGCGCCAGCAGCTCCGGGTCTGGGGCCAACGTCCTGACTTTC. Protein: CASSSGSGANVLTF.

This clone was picked up a small number of times. V usage is TRBV5-1 and J usage is TRBJ1-1, with D maybe TRBD1 (5 bases). In germline, CDR1 is SGHRS, CDR2 YFSETQ. Trimming removed 2 bases at V and 4 bases at J, with 15 bases between. CDR3 length: 15 amino acids. The CDR3 loop reads CASSLLQGGSTEAFF. CDR3 DNA sequence: TGCGCCAGCAGCTTACTCCAGGGAGGGAGCACTGAAGCTTTCTTT.

CDR3 nucleotides: TGCGCCAGCAGCTTGGACTTCTACGAGCAGTACTTC. The encoded protein is CASSLDFYEQYF. This sequence joins TRBV5-1 and TRBJ2-7; D is ambiguous. V was shortened by 0 bases and J by 3 bases, with 4 bases between the two germline ends. Germline V gives CDR1 SGHRS, CDR2 YFSETQ. The CDR3 runs to 12 residues.

This chain uses TRBV29-1 with TRBJ2-5; TRBD1 might be the D (6 bases). CDR1 is SQVTM, CDR2 ANQGSEA, per germline. V lost 4 bases to trimming and J lost 3 bases, with 9 bases between them. The CDR3 has 12 amino acids. The CDR3 DNA follows: TGCAGCGTTGCCTACAGGGAAGAGACCCAGTACTTC. It translates to CSVAYREETQYF.

The rearrangement joins TRBV28 to TRBJ2-1; 11 nucleotides align to TRBD2. V lost 4 bases, J lost 5 bases, and 4 bases stayed unmatched. Germline values: CDR1 MDHEN, CDR2 SYDVKM. The CDR3 contains 15 residues. CDR3 residues: CASSSQLAGDNEQFF. CDR3 DNA sequence: TGTGCCAGCAGTTCCCAACTAGCGGGAGACAATGAGCAGTTCTTC.